The T cell receptor beta chain under discussion was sequenced for a study of cytomegalovirus exposure and HLA in healthy donors. Study summary: The Caucasian-associated ancestry cluster held 65% to 90% of roughly 400 genotyped donors. Notes on the study in general: Clonal expansion, a later analysis showed, was greater in HLA-associated TCR beta chains than in equally common others. It emerged from a later analysis that several of the most significant clusters appeared to be linked to common viral pathogens. Association of a missense DCLRE1C variant with TCR beta V- and J-gene trimming was reported in a later analysis.

V lost 5 bases, J lost 2 bases, and 19 bases stayed unmatched. Germline lookup yields CDR1 SEHNR and CDR2 FQNEAQ (reference sequence). This CDR3 is built from 19 residues. With regard to this clone: No antigen is known for it.

Primers: 60 Vbeta forward and 13 Jbeta reverse. Method: immunoSEQ multiplex PCR; TCRdb's copy keeps in-frame clones and lacks some. Here the sample spans about 120,000 clones, about 59% being singletons. The chain employs TRBV7-9 and TRBJ2-3; 7 bases are a match to TRBD1. This receptor was identified in a woman in her forties in good health and CMV-seropositive. The specimen was PBMCs. In DNA form, the CDR3 reads TGTGCCAGCAGCGTAGGATACGGGGACAGCAGAGAGTCCACAGATACGCAGTATTTT. Protein sequence: CASSVGYGDSRESTDTQYF.